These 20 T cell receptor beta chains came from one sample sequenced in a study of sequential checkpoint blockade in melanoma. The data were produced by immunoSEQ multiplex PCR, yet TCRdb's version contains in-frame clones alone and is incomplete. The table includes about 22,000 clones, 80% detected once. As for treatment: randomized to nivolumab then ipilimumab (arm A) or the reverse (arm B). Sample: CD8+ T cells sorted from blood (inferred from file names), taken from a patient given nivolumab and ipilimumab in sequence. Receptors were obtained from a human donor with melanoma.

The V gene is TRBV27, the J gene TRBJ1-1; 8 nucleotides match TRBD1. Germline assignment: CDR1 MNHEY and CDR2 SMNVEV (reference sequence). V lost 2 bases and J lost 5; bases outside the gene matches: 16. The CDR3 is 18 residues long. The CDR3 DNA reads TGTGCCAGCAGTTTAACGAAAGACAGGGGAGGAGGGGGAACTGAAGCTTTCTTT. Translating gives CASSLTKDRGGGGTEAFF.

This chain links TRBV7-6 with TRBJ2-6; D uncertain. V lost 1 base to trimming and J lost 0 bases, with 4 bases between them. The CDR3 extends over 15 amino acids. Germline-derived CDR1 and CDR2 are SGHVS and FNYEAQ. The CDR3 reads CASSLGGSGANVLTF. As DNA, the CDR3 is TGTGCCAGCAGCTTAGGCGGCTCTGGGGCCAACGTCCTGACTTTC.

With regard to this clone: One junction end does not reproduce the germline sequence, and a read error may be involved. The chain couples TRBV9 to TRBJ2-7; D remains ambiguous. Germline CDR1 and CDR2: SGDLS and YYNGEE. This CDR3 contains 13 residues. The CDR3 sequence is CASSPGHSYGQYF. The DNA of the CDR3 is TGTGCCAGCAGCCCAGGCCACTCCTACGGGCAGTACTTC. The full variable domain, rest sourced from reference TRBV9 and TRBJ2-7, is DSGVTQTPKHLITATGQRVTLRCSPRSGDLSVYWYQQSLDQGLQFLIQYYNGEERAKGNILERFSAQQFPDLHSELNLSSLELGDSALYFCASSPGHSYGQYFGPGTRLTVT.

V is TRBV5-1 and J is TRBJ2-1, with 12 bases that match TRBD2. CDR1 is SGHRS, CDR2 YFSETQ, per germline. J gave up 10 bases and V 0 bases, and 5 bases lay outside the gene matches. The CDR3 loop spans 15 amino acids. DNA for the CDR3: TGCGCCAGCAGCTTGGGGCTAGCGGGGGGGCGAGAGCAGTTCTTC. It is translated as CASSLGLAGGREQFF. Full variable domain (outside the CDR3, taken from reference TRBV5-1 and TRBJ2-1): KAGVTQTPRYLIKTRGQQVTLSCSPISGHRSVSWYQQTPGQGLQFLFEYFSETQRNKGNFPGRFSGRQFSNSRSEMNVSTLELGDSALYLCASSLGLAGGREQFFGPGTRLTVL.

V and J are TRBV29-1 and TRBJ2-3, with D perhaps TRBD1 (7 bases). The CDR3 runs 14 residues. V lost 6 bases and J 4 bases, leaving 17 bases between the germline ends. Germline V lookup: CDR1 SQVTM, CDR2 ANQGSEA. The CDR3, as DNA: TGCAGCGTCTGGGGGGCAGGGGGTGCAGATACGCAGTATTTT. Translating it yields CSVWGAGGADTQYF.

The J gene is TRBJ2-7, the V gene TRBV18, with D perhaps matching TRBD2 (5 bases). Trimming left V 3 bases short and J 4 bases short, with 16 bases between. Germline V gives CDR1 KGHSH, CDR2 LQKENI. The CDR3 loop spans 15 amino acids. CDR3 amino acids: CASSPEGPRVYEQYF. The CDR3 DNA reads TGTGCCAGCTCACCCGAAGGACCGAGGGTATACGAGCAGTACTTC.

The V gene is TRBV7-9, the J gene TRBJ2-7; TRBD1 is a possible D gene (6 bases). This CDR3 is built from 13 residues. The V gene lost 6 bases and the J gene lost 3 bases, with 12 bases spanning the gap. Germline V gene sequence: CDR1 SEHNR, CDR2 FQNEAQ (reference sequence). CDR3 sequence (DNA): TGTGCCAGCAGGGGGGCCGGAATCTACGAGCAGTACTTC. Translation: CASRGAGIYEQYF.

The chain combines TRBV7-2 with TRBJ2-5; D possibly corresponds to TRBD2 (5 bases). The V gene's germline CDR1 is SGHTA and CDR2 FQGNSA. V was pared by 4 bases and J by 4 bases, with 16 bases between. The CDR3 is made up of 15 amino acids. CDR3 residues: CASSSLRTLRETQYF. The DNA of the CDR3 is TGTGCCAGCAGCTCCTTAAGGACTCTGAGAGAGACCCAGTACTTC.

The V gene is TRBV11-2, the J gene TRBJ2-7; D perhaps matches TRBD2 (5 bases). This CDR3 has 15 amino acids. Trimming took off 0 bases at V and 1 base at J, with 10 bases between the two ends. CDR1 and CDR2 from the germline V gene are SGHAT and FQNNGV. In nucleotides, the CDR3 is TGTGCCAGCAGCTTAGATCTCGGGATGTCCTACGAGCAGTACTTC. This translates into CASSLDLGMSYEQYF.

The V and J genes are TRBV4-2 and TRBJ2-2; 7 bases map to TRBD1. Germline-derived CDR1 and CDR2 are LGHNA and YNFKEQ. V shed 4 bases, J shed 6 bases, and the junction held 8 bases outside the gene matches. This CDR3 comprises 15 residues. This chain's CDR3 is CASSPWTGIAGELFF. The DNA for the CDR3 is TGTGCCAGCAGCCCTTGGACAGGCATCGCCGGGGAGCTGTTTTTT.

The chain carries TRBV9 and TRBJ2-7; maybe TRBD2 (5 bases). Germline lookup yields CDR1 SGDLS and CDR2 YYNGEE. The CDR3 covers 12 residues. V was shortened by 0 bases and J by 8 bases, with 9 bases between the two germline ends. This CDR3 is CASSVVAGKQYF. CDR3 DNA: TGTGCCAGCAGCGTAGTAGCCGGGAAGCAGTACTTC.

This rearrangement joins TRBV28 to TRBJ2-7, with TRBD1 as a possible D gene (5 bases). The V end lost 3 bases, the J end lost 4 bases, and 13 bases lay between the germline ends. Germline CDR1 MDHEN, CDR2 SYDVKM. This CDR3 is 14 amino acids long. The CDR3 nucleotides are TGTGCCAGCAGTTTTATGGGGCTTGGGTACGAGCAGTACTTC. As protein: CASSFMGLGYEQYF.

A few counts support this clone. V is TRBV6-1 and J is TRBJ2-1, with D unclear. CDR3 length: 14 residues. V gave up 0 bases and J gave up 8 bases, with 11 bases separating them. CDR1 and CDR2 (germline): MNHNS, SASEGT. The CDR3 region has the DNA TGTGCCAGCAGTGAAGCGATTGTACGCGATGAGCAGTTCTTC. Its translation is CASSEAIVRDEQFF.

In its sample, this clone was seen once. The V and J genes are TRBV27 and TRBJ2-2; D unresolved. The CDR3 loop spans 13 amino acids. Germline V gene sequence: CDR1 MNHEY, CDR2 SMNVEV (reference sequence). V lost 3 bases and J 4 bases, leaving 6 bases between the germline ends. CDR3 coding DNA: TGTGCCAGCAGTTTCCAGGCCACCGGGGAGCTGTTTTTT. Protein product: CASSFQATGELFF.

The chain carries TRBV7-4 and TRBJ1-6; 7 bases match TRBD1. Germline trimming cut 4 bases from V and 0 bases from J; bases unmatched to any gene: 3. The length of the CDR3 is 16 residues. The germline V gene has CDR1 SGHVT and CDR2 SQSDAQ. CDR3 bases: TGTGCCAGCAGCTCCGGGGACAGCTCCTATAATTCACCCCTCCACTTT. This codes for CASSSGDSSYNSPLHF.

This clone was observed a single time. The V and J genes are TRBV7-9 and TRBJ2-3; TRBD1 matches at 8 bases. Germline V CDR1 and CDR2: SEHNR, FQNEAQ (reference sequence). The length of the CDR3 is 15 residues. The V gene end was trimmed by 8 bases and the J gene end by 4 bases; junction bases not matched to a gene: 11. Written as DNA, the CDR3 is TGTGCCAGCTCAGGGGGCGAGGGGTCCCCAGATACGCAGTATTTT. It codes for CASSGGEGSPDTQYF. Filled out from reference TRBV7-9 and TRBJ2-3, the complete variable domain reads DTGVSQNPRHKITKRGQNVTFRCDPISEHNRLYWYRQTLGQGPEFLTYFQNEAQLEKSRLLSDRFSAERPKGSFSTLEIQRTEQGDSAMYLCASSGGEGSPDTQYFGPGTRLTVL.

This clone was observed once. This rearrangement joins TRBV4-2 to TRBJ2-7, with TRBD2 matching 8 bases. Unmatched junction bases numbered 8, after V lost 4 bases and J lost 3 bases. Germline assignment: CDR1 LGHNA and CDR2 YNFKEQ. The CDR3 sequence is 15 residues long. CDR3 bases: TGTGCCAGCAGCCTATCGGGACTAGGGGGCTACGAGCAGTACTTC. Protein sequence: CASSLSGLGGYEQYF.

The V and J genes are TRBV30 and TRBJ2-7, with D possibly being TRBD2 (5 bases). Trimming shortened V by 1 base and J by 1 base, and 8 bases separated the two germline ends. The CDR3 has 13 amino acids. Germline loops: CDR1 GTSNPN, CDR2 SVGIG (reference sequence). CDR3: CAWSGRASYEQYF. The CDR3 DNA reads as TGTGCCTGGAGTGGGCGGGCGTCCTACGAGCAGTACTTC.

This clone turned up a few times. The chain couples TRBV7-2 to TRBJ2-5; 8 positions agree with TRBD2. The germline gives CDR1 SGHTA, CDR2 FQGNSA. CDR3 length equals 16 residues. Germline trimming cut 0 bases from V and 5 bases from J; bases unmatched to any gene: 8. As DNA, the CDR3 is TGTGCCAGCAGCTTAGCCCGGGGGGGCATCAAGGAGACCCAGTACTTC. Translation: CASSLARGGIKETQYF. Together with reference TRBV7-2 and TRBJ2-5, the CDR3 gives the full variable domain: GAGVSQSPSNKVTEKGKDVELRCDPISGHTALYWYRQSLGQGLEFLIYFQGNSAPDKSGLPSDRFSAERTGGSVSTLTIQRTQQEDSAVYLCASSLARGGIKETQYFGPGTRLLVL.

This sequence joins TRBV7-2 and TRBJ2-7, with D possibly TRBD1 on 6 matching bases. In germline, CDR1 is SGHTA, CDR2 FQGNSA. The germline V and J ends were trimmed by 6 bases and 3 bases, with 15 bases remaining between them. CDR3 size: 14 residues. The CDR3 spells CASSPGTLIYEQYF. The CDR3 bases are TGTGCCAGCAGTCCCGGGACACTTATCTACGAGCAGTACTTC.